The 26 T cell receptor beta chains below come from one sample, sequenced in a study of patients and donors after allogeneic stem cell transplantation. TCRdb recomputed calls from the RT-PCR reads with MiXCR, one row per CDR3 protein. This table holds more than 850,000 distinct CDR3 sequences, about a sixth found once. The sequencing sample was made of blood, either unsorted or a sorted T cell fraction (not recorded which). The source is a human donor who was either an allogeneic HSCT recipient or a stem cell or donor lymphocyte infusion donor (not recorded which). It is not recorded whose cells these are; they may come from a transplant donor.

The chain has TRBV5-1 and TRBJ1-2; the D is unclear. Looked up from germline, CDR1 is SGHRS and CDR2 is YFSETQ. This CDR3 region has 13 residues. V was cut by 0 bases and J by 6 bases, with 9 bases left in between. CDR3 nucleotide sequence: TGCGCCAGCAGCTTGGATGTAGGGAATGGCTACACCTTC. Protein sequence: CASSLDVGNGYTF.

In this sample, this clonotype turned up once. This rearrangement joins TRBV6-1 to TRBJ2-7; 7 nucleotides match TRBD1. Germline V gene data show CDR1 as MNHNS and CDR2 as SASEGT. This CDR3 comprises 15 residues. After removal of 6 bases from V and 2 bases from J, the junction contained 10 bases not matched to a gene. The CDR3 reads CASRAGGTLTYEQYF. CDR3 in DNA: TGTGCCAGCAGAGCAGGGGGAACTTTGACCTACGAGCAGTACTTC.

This clonotype was counted a few times. V gene TRBV15 combines with J gene TRBJ1-5; D not certain. The V and J ends lost 4 bases and 0 bases respectively, with 10 bases between them. The germline V gene encodes CDR1 LNHNV and CDR2 YYDKDF (reference sequence). CDR3 length: 15 residues. CDR3 sequence (DNA): TGTGCCACCAGCATAGATAGGTATAGCAATCAGCCCCAGCATTTT. As protein: CATSIDRYSNQPQHF.

The chain links TRBV9 to TRBJ2-7; tentative D call: TRBD2 (5 bases). CDR1 is SGDLS and CDR2 is YYNGEE in the germline V gene. The CDR3 length is 13 residues. Deletions cut 0 bases from V and 6 bases from J, with 10 bases between. The DNA for the CDR3 is TGTGCCAGCAGCGTAGCGACTACTTCCGAGCAGTACTTC. This gives the protein CASSVATTSEQYF.

The rearrangement links TRBV5-6 to TRBJ2-7; 7 nucleotides align to TRBD1. This CDR3 has 15 residues. Germline-derived CDR1 and CDR2 are SGHDT and YYEEEE. V was pared by 0 bases and J by 6 bases, with 9 bases of the junction left unmatched. CDR3 sequence (DNA): TGTGCCAGCAGCTTGGGAGGGGGCTTCCCTCTCGAGCAGTACTTC. Encoded protein: CASSLGGGFPLEQYF.

This clonotype appeared once. The rearrangement joins TRBV5-6 to TRBJ2-7; possibly TRBD1 for D (6 bases). The ends were cut back, 6 bases at V and 2 bases at J, with 15 bases in the middle. The CDR3 runs to 14 residues. Germline V gene lookup returns CDR1 SGHDT and CDR2 YYEEEE. CDR3 sequence reads: CASTRTAKTYEQYF. The CDR3 coding sequence is TGTGCCAGCACCCGGACAGCAAAAACCTACGAGCAGTACTTC.

This clonotype was found a few times. The V gene is TRBV7-2, the J gene TRBJ2-5; a possible D gene is TRBD1 (9 bases). The CDR3 sequence is 16 residues long. Germline lookup yields CDR1 SGHTA and CDR2 FQGNSA. Trimming removed 2 bases at V and 4 bases at J, with 17 bases between. The CDR3 region has the DNA TGTGCCAGCAGCTTATTTGCGGGGGGACAGGGAGAGACCCAGTACTTC. Its translation: CASSLFAGGQGETQYF.

The rearrangement links TRBV10-3 to TRBJ1-5; 9 bases match TRBD1. Trimming removed 4 bases from V and 6 bases from J; junction bases left unmatched: 4. Germline assignment: CDR1 ENHRY and CDR2 SYGVKD. The CDR3 sequence is 14 residues long. The CDR3 loop reads CAISVDRGSQPQHF. CDR3 DNA sequence: TGTGCCATCAGTGTAGACAGGGGGAGTCAGCCCCAGCATTTT.

This clonotype was counted a few times. The CDR3 sequence: CASSYVMGGKTYNEQFF. The CDR3 nucleotides read TGTGCCAGCAGTTACGTCATGGGGGGCAAAACCTACAATGAGCAGTTCTTC. The V and J genes are TRBV6-2 or TRBV6-3 and TRBJ2-1; D is tentatively TRBD1 or TRBD2 (6 bases each). This CDR3 comprises 17 residues. Germline CDR1 reads MNHEY; CDR2 reads SVGEGT. The ends were cut back, 2 bases at V and 2 bases at J, with 16 bases in the middle.

The V and J genes are TRBV9 and TRBJ1-6; D is unresolved. Germline loops: CDR1 SGDLS, CDR2 YYNGEE. This CDR3 comprises 14 residues. Trimming shortened V by 0 bases and J by 6 bases, and 7 bases separated the two germline ends. The CDR3 DNA sequence: TGTGCCAGCAGCGTAGAGGGAATTAATTCACCCCTCCACTTT. It encodes CASSVEGINSPLHF.

There are many counts of this clonotype. The chain employs TRBV9 and TRBJ2-4; the D gene is possibly TRBD2 (6 bases). With 5 bases removed from V and 1 base from J, the gap between germline ends came to 16 bases. The CDR3 is 16 amino acids. CDR1 is SGDLS, CDR2 YYNGEE, per germline. In nucleotides, the CDR3 is TGTGCCAGCAGTGGGCCCGGCGGGGAGGCCAAAAACATTCAGTACTTC. This translates into CASSGPGGEAKNIQYF.

There are a few counts of this clonotype. The chain combines TRBV10-3 with TRBJ2-7; 7 bases are a match to TRBD1. This CDR3 has 13 residues. J lost 0 bases, V lost 6 bases, and 2 bases had no gene match. Germline V CDR1 and CDR2: ENHRY, SYGVKD. CDR3 nucleotide sequence: TGTGCCATCAGCCGGACAGGCTCCTACGAGCAGTACTTC. It encodes CAISRTGSYEQYF.

There are a few counts of this clonotype. The chain is built from TRBV20-1 and TRBJ1-1; D ambiguous. The CDR3 is 15 amino acids. Germline CDR1 and CDR2: DFQATT and SNEGSKA (reference sequence). The V and J ends lost 4 bases and 1 base respectively, with 16 bases between them. CDR3 sequence reads: CSAISPSVGNTEAFF. The CDR3 DNA follows: TGCAGTGCTATCAGTCCGTCGGTTGGGAACACTGAAGCTTTCTTT.

This clonotype was seen ten or more times. The rearrangement joins TRBV12-3 or TRBV12-4 to TRBJ1-1; D might be TRBD1 (6 bases). V was pared by 5 bases and J by 4 bases, with 8 bases between. The length of the CDR3 is 12 residues. In DNA form, the CDR3 reads TGTGCCAGCAGTACAGGGAGCACTGAAGCTTTCTTT. Amino acids: CASSTGSTEAFF.

This clonotype has more than one count but fewer than ten. CDR3: CASKQNRGDTEAFF. In DNA, the CDR3 is TGTGCCAGCAAGCAGAACAGGGGAGACACTGAAGCTTTCTTT. The chain links TRBV6-1 to TRBJ1-1, with 7 bases identical to TRBD1. CDR3 length equals 14 residues. The trim removed 7 bases at V and 3 bases at J, leaving 8 bases unmatched. Germline assignment: CDR1 MNHNS and CDR2 SASEGT.

The V and J genes are TRBV5-6 and TRBJ2-3; 12 bases match TRBD2. V lost 0 bases, J lost 3 bases, and 2 bases stayed unmatched. This CDR3 is built from 16 residues. Germline V lookup: CDR1 SGHDT, CDR2 YYEEEE. The CDR3, as DNA: TGTGCCAGCAGCTTGGCTACTAGCGGGGGGACAGATACGCAGTATTTT. Its protein product is CASSLATSGGTDTQYF.

This clonotype was observed a handful of times. The chain links TRBV12-3 or TRBV12-4 to TRBJ1-6, with 8 nucleotides matching TRBD1. V lost 3 bases to trimming and J lost 10 bases; unmatched junction nucleotides: 11. This CDR3 comprises 16 residues. As DNA, the CDR3 is TGTGCCAGCAGTTTGATCCCCAGGGGGCAGGAATCACCCCTCCACTTT. Translation gives CASSLIPRGQESPLHF.

This clonotype was recorded many times. The chain recombines TRBV2 with TRBJ1-2, with D hard to call. CDR3 length: 13 residues. The V gene lost 3 bases and the J gene lost 1 base, with 6 bases spanning the gap. Per the germline V gene, CDR1 is SNHLY and CDR2 is FYNNEI. CDR3 amino acids: CASSDRLNYGYTF. The CDR3 DNA sequence: TGTGCCAGCAGTGACAGACTTAACTATGGCTACACCTTC.

This clonotype was recorded at least ten times. This chain links TRBV5-1 with TRBJ2-7; TRBD1 matches at 8 bases. CDR1 and CDR2 from the germline V gene are SGHRS and YFSETQ. The J segment lost 1 base and the V segment lost 4 bases, leaving 7 bases of the junction unmatched. The CDR3 is 15 residues long. In DNA form, the CDR3 reads TGCGCCAGCAGCCCCGTTCGGACAGGGTCCTACGAGCAGTACTTC. This encodes CASSPVRTGSYEQYF.

V and J are TRBV4-2 and TRBJ2-1, with unresolved D. The germline V and J ends were trimmed by 1 base and 6 bases, with 4 bases remaining between them. There are 12 residues in the CDR3. Germline CDR1 and CDR2: LGHNA and YNFKEQ. CDR3 sequence (DNA): TGTGCCAGCAGCCAAGCATCCAATGAGCAGTTCTTC. This codes for CASSQASNEQFF.

The rearrangement uses TRBV7-2 and TRBJ2-7, with a tentative D call TRBD2 (5 bases). Trimming removed 2 bases from V and 3 bases from J, with 14 bases in between. The CDR3 has 15 amino acids. Germline CDR1 SGHTA, CDR2 FQGNSA. The CDR3 here is CASSLNSAGFYEQYF. DNA of the CDR3: TGTGCCAGCAGCTTAAACTCGGCGGGCTTCTACGAGCAGTACTTC.

This clonotype appeared a few times. V and J are TRBV7-2 and TRBJ2-7, with no clear D. CDR3 size: 13 residues. The germline gives CDR1 SGHTA, CDR2 FQGNSA. The V gene lost 4 bases and the J gene lost 5 bases, with 12 bases spanning the gap. DNA for the CDR3: TGTGCCAGCAGCTCCACCCTTAGGAACGAGCAGTACTTC. This sequence encodes CASSSTLRNEQYF.

The chain combines TRBV2 with TRBJ2-1, with D tentatively TRBD1 or TRBD2 (5 bases each). Trimming removed 4 bases from V and 0 bases from J, with 10 bases in between. Germline loops: CDR1 SNHLY, CDR2 FYNNEI. CDR3 length: 15 residues. For the CDR3, the DNA is TGTGCCAGCAGTGCAAAGGGGAGCTCCTACAATGAGCAGTTCTTC. It translates to CASSAKGSSYNEQFF.

Here the CDR3 DNA reads TGTGCCAGCAGCATCGCTCCGGGTTACGAGCAGTACTTC. It yields the protein CASSIAPGYEQYF. The rearrangement uses TRBV7-3 and TRBJ2-7; D is unclear. V was clipped by 5 bases and J by 4 bases, with 12 bases between them. The CDR3 contains 13 residues. Looked up from germline, CDR1 is SGHTA and CDR2 is FQGTGA.

This clonotype turned up a few times. This chain links TRBV4-3 with TRBJ1-4; 7 bases match TRBD1. The CDR3 contains 16 residues. CDR1 LGHNA and CDR2 YSLEER come from the germline V gene. Trimming removed 0 bases from V and 9 bases from J; junction bases left unmatched: 10. The CDR3 DNA reads as TGCGCCAGCAGCCAAGATTGGACAGGCTCTTTTCAAAAACTGTTTTTT. Translating gives CASSQDWTGSFQKLFF.

The CDR3 region is CATSRDKSLREQYF. The CDR3 bases are TGTGCCACCAGCAGAGATAAAAGCCTGCGGGAGCAGTACTTC. This chain uses TRBV15 with TRBJ2-7; D unresolved. This CDR3 comprises 14 residues. Trimming stripped 0 bases from V and 7 bases from J, with 13 bases between. From germline, CDR1 is LNHNV and CDR2 YYDKDF (reference sequence).